This note documents a single T cell receptor (beta chain) sequence. This clonotype was seen repeatedly, ten times or more. It lacks a known antigen. No base qualities exist here, and no much larger clone lies one base off it. This record comes from a study of molecular identifiers for immune sequencing clone quantification (dated by TCRdb to 2017 to 2018). Broadly, across the study: For a replicate experiment, RNA from approximately 20,000 or 98,000 naive CD8 T cells was divided into five aliquots, and four of the five aliquots were sequenced. The study was a methods study using CD8 T cells to benchmark molecular-identifier clustering-based TCR repertoire sequencing (MIDCIRS) and TCR RNA copy counting.

Library creation used PCR. The sample was run on a NextSeq 500. Bulk TCR libraries were generated as previously described, with the TCR primers listed in Table S5 used. The Qiagen AllPrep DNA/RNA kit was used to purify total RNA. Reads from multiple sequencing runs of the same library were pooled before analysis. The study's own analysis went as follows. Reads were retained only if the reads had an exact TCR constant sequence, and the retained reads were trimmed to 150 nt and grouped according to their 12-nt molecular barcodes. Reads within each barcode group were sub-clustered using a 15% Levenshtein threshold, and quality-weighted consensus sequences were constructed for each RNA molecule. Non-functional sequences were removed, as were lower-count sequences one edit away from another. Based on fitting two negative binomial distributions, any barcode sub-cluster with under 20% of the maximum read count was discarded. TCRdb took the public reads, trimmed them with fastp at Q25, ran MiXCR for clone calling and kept in-frame beta chains. Rows merge per CDR3 protein into single entries with the most common DNA and genes. The V and J calls come from TCRdb's annotation, not from the publication. This sample gives about 330,000 distinct CDR3 sequences in total; over 20% of them show up just once. About 0.73% of the sample comes from the top ten.

Measured from the cysteine to the phenylalanine, the CDR3 is 14 residues long. The DNA shown is the 42-base CDR3, in frame from base 1. As encoded in the germline V gene, CDR1 is MGHDK while CDR2 is SYGVNS. V and J are truncated by 4 bases and 3 bases respectively, leaving an intervening sequence of 11 bases. General conclusions and limits of the study: When barcode sub-clustering was omitted, TCR diversity was inflated by chimeric consensus sequences, with chimeras reaching as high as 47%. A single cell's worth of spiked-in Jurkat TCR RNA was reported detectable even among one million naive CD8 T cells. The naive libraries included spiked-in Jurkat TCR RNA (around 10 copies' worth), and this RNA is not part of the donor repertoire. In CMV-specific effector cells, over 97% of molecules were held by clones above 20 RNA copies, whereas under 1% of molecules were held by such clones in naive cells. Modeling estimated 2.5 to 3.5 recovered TCR RNA copies per cell, compared with about ten by digital PCR, which implies 30% to 35% capture efficiency. Identical TCR molecules sharing a barcode could cause highly expanded clone sizes to be underestimated.

Naive CD8 T cell libraries were made from approximately 20,000 to 1,000,000 sorted cells using 10%, 30% or 50% of purified RNA. Naive CD8 T cells were FACS-sorted as CD8+CD4-CCR7+CD45RA+ on a BD FACSAria II into RLT Plus buffer. Detection sensitivity was tested by spiking Jurkat RNA equal to ten TCR copies' worth into samples containing about 18,000-1,000,000 naive CD8 T cells. CD8 T cells were enriched with RosetteSep CD8+ T Cell Enrichment Cocktail and Ficoll-Paque, followed by ACK red cell lysis. The TCR sequence derives from a human donor in good health. Some libraries in this study had Jurkat cell RNA spiked in. The source material was naive CD8+ T cells from blood, with Jurkat cell RNA spiked in. This sample's cell subset or site label indicates: FACS-sorted CD8+CD4-CCR7+CD45RA+ naive T cells. The chain joins TRBV25-1 to TRBJ2-3; a tentative D match to TRBD1 spans 6 bases. The encoded CDR3 is CASSGLDRTDTQYF. The DNA sequence is TGTGCCAGCAGTGGTCTAGACAGGACAGATACGCAGTATTTT.